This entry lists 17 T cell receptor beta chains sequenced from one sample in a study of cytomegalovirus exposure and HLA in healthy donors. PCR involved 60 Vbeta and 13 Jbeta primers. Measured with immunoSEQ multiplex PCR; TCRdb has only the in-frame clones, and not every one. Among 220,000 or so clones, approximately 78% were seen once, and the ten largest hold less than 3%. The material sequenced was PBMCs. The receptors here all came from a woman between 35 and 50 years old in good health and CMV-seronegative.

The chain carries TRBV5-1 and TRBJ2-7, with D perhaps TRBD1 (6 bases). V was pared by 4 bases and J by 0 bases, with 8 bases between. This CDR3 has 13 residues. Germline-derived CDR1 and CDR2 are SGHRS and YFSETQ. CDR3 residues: CASSRDNSYEQYF. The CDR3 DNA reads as TGCGCCAGCAGCCGGGACAACTCCTACGAGCAGTACTTC.

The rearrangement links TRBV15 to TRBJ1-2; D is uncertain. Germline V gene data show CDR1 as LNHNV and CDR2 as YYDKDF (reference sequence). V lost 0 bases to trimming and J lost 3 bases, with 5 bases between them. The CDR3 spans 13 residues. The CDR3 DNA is TGTGCCACCAGCAGAGATCTGTACTATGGCTACACCTTC. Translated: CATSRDLYYGYTF.

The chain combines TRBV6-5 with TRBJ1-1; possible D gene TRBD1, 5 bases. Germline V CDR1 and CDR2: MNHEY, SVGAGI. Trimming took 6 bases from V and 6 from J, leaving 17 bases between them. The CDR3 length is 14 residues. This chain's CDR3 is CASRSTGLDAEAFF. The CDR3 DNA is TGTGCCAGCAGATCCACAGGCCTCGATGCTGAAGCTTTCTTT.

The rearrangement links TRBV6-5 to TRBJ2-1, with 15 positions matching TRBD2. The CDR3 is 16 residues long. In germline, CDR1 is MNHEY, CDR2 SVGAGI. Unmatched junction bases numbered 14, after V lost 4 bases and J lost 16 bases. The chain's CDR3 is CASSSTLGLAGGPFFF. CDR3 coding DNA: TGTGCCAGCAGTTCTACCCTAGGACTAGCGGGAGGGCCATTTTTCTTC.

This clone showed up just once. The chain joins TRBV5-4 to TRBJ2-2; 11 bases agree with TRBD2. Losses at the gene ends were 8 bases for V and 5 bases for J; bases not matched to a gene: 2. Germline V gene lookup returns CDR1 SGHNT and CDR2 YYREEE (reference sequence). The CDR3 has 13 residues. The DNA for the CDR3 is TGTGCCAGGGGGACTAGCGGAACCGGGGAGCTGTTTTTT. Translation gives CARGTSGTGELFF.

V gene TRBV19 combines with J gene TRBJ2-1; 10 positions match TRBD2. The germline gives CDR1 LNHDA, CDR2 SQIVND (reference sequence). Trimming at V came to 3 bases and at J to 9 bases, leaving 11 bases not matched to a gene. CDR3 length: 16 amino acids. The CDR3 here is CASSIELAGLWSEQFF. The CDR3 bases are TGTGCCAGTAGTATTGAACTAGCGGGATTGTGGAGTGAGCAGTTCTTC.

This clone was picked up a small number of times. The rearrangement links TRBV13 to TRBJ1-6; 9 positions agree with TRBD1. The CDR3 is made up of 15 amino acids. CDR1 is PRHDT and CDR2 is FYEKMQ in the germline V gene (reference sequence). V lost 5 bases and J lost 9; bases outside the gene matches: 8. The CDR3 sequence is CASSADRGFGSPLHF. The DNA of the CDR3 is TGTGCCAGCAGCGCGGACAGGGGTTTTGGTTCACCCCTCCACTTT.

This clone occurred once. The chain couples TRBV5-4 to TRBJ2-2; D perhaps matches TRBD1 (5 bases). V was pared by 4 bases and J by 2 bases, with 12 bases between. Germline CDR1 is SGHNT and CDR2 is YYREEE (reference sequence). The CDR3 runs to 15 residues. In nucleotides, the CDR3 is TGTGCCAGCAGCCTACGTGGGGCCAACACCGGGGAGCTGTTTTTT. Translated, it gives CASSLRGANTGELFF.

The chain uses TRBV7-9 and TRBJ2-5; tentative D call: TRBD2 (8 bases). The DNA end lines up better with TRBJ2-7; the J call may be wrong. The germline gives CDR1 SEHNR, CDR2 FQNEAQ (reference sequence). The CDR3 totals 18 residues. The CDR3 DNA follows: TGTGCCAGCAGCTTAGCACCAGGGGGTCCTAGCGGGCCCTACGAGCAGTACTTC. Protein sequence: CASSLAPGGPSGPYEQYF.

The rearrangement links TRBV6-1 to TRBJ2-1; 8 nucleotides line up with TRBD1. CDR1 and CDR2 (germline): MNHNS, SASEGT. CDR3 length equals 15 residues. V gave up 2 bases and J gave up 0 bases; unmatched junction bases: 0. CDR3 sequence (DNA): TGTGCCAGCAGTGAAACAGGGGGCTCCTACAATGAGCAGTTCTTC. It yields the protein CASSETGGSYNEQFF.

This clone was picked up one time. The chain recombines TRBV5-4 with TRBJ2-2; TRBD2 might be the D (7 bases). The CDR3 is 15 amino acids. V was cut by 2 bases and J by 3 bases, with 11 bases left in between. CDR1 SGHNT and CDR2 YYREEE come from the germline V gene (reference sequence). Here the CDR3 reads CASSLWGGHTGELFF. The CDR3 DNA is TGTGCCAGCAGCTTATGGGGGGGGCACACCGGGGAGCTGTTTTTT.

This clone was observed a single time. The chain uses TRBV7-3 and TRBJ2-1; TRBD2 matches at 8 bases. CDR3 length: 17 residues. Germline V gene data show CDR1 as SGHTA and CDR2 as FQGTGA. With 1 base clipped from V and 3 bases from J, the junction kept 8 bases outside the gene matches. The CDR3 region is CASSLKAAGAVYNEQFF. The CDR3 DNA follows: TGTGCCAGCAGCTTAAAGGCAGCGGGAGCGGTCTACAATGAGCAGTTCTTC.

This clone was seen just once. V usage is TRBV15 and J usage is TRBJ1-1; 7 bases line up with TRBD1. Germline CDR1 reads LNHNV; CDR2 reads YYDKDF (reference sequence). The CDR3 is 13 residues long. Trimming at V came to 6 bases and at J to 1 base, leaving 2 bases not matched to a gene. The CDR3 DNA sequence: TGTGCCACCAGGAGGGGGCGGAACACTGAAGCTTTCTTT. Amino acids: CATRRGRNTEAFF.

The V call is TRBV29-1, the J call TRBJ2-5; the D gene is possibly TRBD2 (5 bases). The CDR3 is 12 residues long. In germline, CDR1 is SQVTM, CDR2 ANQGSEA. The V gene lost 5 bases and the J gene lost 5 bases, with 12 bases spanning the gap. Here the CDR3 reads CSVCYGEETQYF. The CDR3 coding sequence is TGCAGCGTTTGTTACGGGGAGGAGACCCAGTACTTC.

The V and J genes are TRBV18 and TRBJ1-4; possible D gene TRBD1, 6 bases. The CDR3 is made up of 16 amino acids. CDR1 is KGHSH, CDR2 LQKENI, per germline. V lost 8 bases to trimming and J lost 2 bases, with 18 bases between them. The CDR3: CASRARIQGTNEKLFF. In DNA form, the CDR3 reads TGTGCCAGCCGTGCTCGAATACAGGGTACTAATGAAAAACTGTTTTTT.

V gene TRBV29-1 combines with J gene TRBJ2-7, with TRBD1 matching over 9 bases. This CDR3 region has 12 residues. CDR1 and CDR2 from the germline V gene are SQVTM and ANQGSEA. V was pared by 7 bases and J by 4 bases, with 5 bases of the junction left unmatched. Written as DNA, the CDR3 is TGCAGCGCCCGGACAGGGGCATACGAGCAGTACTTC. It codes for CSARTGAYEQYF.

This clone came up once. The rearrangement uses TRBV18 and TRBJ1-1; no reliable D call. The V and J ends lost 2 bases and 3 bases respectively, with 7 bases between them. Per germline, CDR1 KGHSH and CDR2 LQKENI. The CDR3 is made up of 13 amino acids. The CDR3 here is CASSPASYTEAFF. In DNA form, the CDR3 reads TGTGCCAGCTCACCAGCGTCGTACACTGAAGCTTTCTTT. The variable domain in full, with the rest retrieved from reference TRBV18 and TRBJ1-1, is NAGVMQNPRHLVRRRGQEARLRCSPMKGHSHVYWYRQLPEEGLKFMVYLQKENIIDESGMPKERFSAEFPKEGPSILRIQQVVRGDSAAYFCASSPASYTEAFFGQGTRLTVV.